The source of this TCR beta chain is a study of T-cell memory formation after mild COVID-19. Study results and caveats: Later expanders leaned CD4+, whereas clones that contracted between day 15 and 85 were balanced CD4/CD8.

This clonotype was counted ten times or more. Its matching antigen is unknown. V shed 2 bases, J shed 2 bases, and the junction held 2 bases outside the gene matches. This CDR3 spans 15 amino acids. Germline V gene data show CDR1 as SGHTA and CDR2 as FQGNSA. One entry per CDR3 protein results from TCRdb running MiXCR on the 5' RACE reads. The table records some 320,000 distinct CDR3 sequences, approximately 15% of them present only once. This clonotype originated in a man younger than 35 who had mild COVID-19 (a few samples of this study predate the infection). Cell type and time point are not known. Sequencing was performed on PBMCs or a T cell subset sorted from them (not recorded which). The chain couples TRBV7-2 to TRBJ2-3; TRBD2 agrees at 9 bases. The CDR3 reads CASSLSGGNTDTQYF. In nucleotides, the CDR3 is TGTGCCAGCAGCTTAAGCGGGGGGAACACAGATACGCAGTATTTT.